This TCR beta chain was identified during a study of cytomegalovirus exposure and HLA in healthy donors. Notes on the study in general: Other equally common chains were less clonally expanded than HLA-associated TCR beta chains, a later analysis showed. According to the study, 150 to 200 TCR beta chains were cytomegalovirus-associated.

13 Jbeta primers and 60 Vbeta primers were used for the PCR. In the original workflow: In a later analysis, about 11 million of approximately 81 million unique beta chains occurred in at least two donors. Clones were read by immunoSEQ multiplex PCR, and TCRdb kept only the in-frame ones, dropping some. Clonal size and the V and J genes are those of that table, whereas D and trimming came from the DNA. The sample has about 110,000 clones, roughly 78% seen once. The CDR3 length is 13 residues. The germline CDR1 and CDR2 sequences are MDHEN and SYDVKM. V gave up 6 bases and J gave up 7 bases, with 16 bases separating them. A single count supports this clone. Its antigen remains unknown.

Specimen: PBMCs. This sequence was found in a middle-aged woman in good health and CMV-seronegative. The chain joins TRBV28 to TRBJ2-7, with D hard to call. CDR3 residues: CASSNLVRREQYF. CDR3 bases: TGTGCCAGCAGCAACCTCGTGCGTAGAGAGCAGTACTTC. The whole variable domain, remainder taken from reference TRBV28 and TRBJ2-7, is DVKVTQSSRYLVKRTGEKVFLECVQDMDHENMFWYRQDPGLGLRLIYFSYDVKMKEKGDIPEGYSVSREKKERFSLILESASTNQTSMYLCASSNLVRREQYFGPGTRLTVT.